This T cell receptor (beta chain) was profiled in a study of response to subunit inactivated influenza vaccine. Study results and limitations: Each seasonal influenza vaccination recruits few new T cells, the authors suggested.

CDR1 is SGHRS, CDR2 YFSETQ, per germline. The length of the CDR3 is 12 residues. V shed 0 bases and J shed 6 bases, with 6 bases lying between them. Ten or more counts support this clonotype. Its antigen is not identified. TCRdb reprocessed the RT-PCR reads with MiXCR, giving one entry per CDR3 protein. This sample yields approximately 300,000 distinct CDR3 sequences, of which roughly 22% are seen a single time; about a tenth belongs to the top ten. The chain is built from TRBV5-1 and TRBJ1-1; D gene ambiguous. The receptor comes from a man between 50 and 70 years old who received an inactivated influenza vaccine. The material was PBMCs from blood, obtained less than 22 months after vaccination. The CDR3 bases are TGCGCCAGCAGCTTGGAATGGCCTGAAGCTTTCTTT. Its protein is CASSLEWPEAFF.